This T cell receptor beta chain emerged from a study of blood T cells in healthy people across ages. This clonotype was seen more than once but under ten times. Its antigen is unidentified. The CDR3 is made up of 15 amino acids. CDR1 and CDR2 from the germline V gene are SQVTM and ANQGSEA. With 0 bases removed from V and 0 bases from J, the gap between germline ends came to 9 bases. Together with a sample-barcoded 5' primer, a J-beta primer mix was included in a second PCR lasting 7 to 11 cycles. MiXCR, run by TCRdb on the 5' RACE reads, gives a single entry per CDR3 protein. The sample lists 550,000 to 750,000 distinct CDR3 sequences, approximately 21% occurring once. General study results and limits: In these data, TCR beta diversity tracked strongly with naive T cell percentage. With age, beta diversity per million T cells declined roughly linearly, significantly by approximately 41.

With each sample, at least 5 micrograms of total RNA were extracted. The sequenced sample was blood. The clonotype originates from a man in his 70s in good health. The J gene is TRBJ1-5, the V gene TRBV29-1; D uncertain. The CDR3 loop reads CSVEDPSDSNQPQHF. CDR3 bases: TGCAGCGTTGAAGATCCCAGTGATAGCAATCAGCCCCAGCATTTT.